The entry that follows covers one T cell receptor beta chain sequence. Its cognate antigen is unknown. Produced via immunoSEQ multiplex PCR; TCRdb's table is partial and in-frame only. The data show approximately 20,000 clones, about 90% seen once. The sample is drawn from a study of monozygotic twins with cystic fibrosis. Study-wide results and limits: No link emerged between shared CDR3 counts and age, concordance or severity. The repertoire was suggested to be naive-dominated, clonality median roughly 0.0089.

Germline lookup yields CDR1 SGHTA and CDR2 FQGNSA. The CDR3 sequence is 11 residues long. The germline V and J ends were trimmed by 5 bases and 0 bases, with 2 bases remaining between them. The chain recombines TRBV7-2 with TRBJ2-7; no definite D call. The sequenced material came from blood. The receptor comes from a girl aged 2-10 years with cystic fibrosis. This CDR3 is CASSASYEQYF. The CDR3 DNA follows: TGTGCCAGCAGCGCCTCCTACGAGCAGTACTTC.